This T cell receptor beta chain was sequenced in a study of CD8+ T cells in alopecia areata. This clone appeared once. CDR1 is MNHEY, CDR2 SMNVEV, per germline (reference sequence). V lost 6 bases and J lost 7; bases outside the gene matches: 6. This CDR3 is built from 15 residues. Treatment given: oral pan-JAK inhibitor, 5-10 mg twice daily. TCR sequencing used cDNA made by reverse transcription of extracted RNA. The table came from immunoSEQ multiplex PCR; TCRdb's copy has only in-frame clones and leaves some out. The data show about 200,000 clones, with 45% to 75% seen just once and less than 4% held by the top ten.

The V call is TRBV27, the J call TRBJ1-6; 10 bases are shared with TRBD1. This TCR came from a human donor with alopecia areata. Sequencing used CD4+ T cells sorted from blood, obtained at week 4, from a patient treated with tofacitinib. CDR3 nucleotide sequence: TGTGCCAGCAGGCGCTCGACAGGGGGCAATTCACCCCTCCACTTT. Its translation: CASRRSTGGNSPLHF.